The 18 T cell receptor beta chains below all came from one sample that was sequenced in a study of blood T cell repertoires in COVID-19. Repertoires were generated with immunoSEQ multiplex PCR, while TCRdb's copy carries only in-frame clones and drops some. The table lists roughly 150,000 clones, around three quarters of them singletons. Sequenced sample: peripheral blood. The receptors originated from a man between 60 and 70 years old with acute or convalescent COVID-19.

This chain uses TRBV6-5 with TRBJ2-2, with D uncertain. This CDR3 region has 15 residues. CDR1 MNHEY and CDR2 SVGAGI come from the germline V gene. Trimming removed 8 bases at V and 2 bases at J, with 15 bases between. The CDR3 here is CASQSTVGNTGELFF. In DNA form, the CDR3 reads TGTGCCAGCCAATCCACCGTCGGTAACACCGGGGAGCTGTTTTTT.

The table lists this clone with a count of one. The chain uses TRBV6-1 and TRBJ2-4; D is unclear. Trimming cost V 3 bases and J 1 base, with 7 bases left between them. The CDR3 is 14 residues long. Germline loops: CDR1 MNHNS, CDR2 SASEGT. The CDR3 DNA follows: TGTGCCAGCAGTGATGCGGAGGCCAAAAACATTCAGTACTTC. Translating it yields CASSDAEAKNIQYF.

This clone was recorded a few times. The V call is TRBV5-1, the J call TRBJ2-7; TRBD2 is a possible D gene (5 bases). Trimming shortened V by 3 bases and J by 0 bases, and 13 bases separated the two germline ends. The CDR3 is made up of 15 amino acids. CDR1 SGHRS and CDR2 YFSETQ come from the germline V gene. CDR3 amino acids: CASSYDGDHSYEQYF. For the CDR3, the DNA is TGCGCCAGCAGCTACGACGGGGATCACTCCTACGAGCAGTACTTC.

The chain links TRBV19 to TRBJ1-6; 8 nucleotides align to TRBD1. Germline V CDR1 and CDR2: LNHDA, SQIVND (reference sequence). V shed 5 bases, J shed 5 bases, and the junction held 5 bases outside the gene matches. The CDR3 loop spans 15 amino acids. CDR3 nucleotide sequence: TGTGCCAGTAGTGACCAGGGGGCTGATAATTCACCCCTCCACTTT. This translates into CASSDQGADNSPLHF.

This clone was detected ten times or more. This chain links TRBV19 with TRBJ2-7; D call uncertain. In germline, CDR1 is LNHDA, CDR2 SQIVND (reference sequence). The CDR3 has 14 amino acids. V lost 6 bases and J 6 bases, leaving 18 bases between the germline ends. CDR3 nucleotide sequence: TGTGCCAGTAGCATAAGCCCCTGGGCCCGCGAGCAGTACTTC. This translates into CASSISPWAREQYF.

About this clone: Just one base apart from a much larger clone, this may be a read error. The rearrangement joins TRBV6-6 to TRBJ1-1; 8 nucleotides line up with TRBD1. Germline V lookup: CDR1 MNHNY, CDR2 SVGAGI (reference sequence). V was pared by 6 bases and J by 1 base, with 4 bases of the junction left unmatched. This CDR3 is built from 14 residues. The CDR3 nucleotides read TGTGCCAGCAGCTGGACAGGGACGAACACTGAAGCTTTCTTT. Translation gives CASSWTGTNTEAFF.

The chain couples TRBV4-2 to TRBJ1-6, with 9 bases identical to TRBD1. Germline V gene lookup returns CDR1 LGHNA and CDR2 YNFKEQ. Trimming at V came to 3 bases and at J to 7 bases, leaving 7 bases not matched to a gene. The CDR3 extends over 16 amino acids. CDR3 DNA: TGTGCCAGCAGCCATGAGGAGGGACAGGGAAATTCACCCCTCCACTTT. It is translated as CASSHEEGQGNSPLHF.

The chain is built from TRBV6-6 and TRBJ2-7, with 9 bases identical to TRBD2. V gave up 8 bases and J gave up 6 bases; unmatched junction bases: 8. There are 13 residues in the CDR3. CDR1 is MNHNY, CDR2 SVGAGI, per germline (reference sequence). CDR3 residues: CASRGLAGFEQYF. DNA for the CDR3: TGTGCCAGCCGGGGGCTAGCGGGATTCGAGCAGTACTTC.

The chain employs TRBV6-6 and TRBJ2-3, with D perhaps TRBD2 (7 bases). Germline lookup yields CDR1 MNHNY and CDR2 SVGAGI (reference sequence). The germline V and J ends were trimmed by 2 bases and 6 bases, with 18 bases remaining between them. The CDR3 length is 16 residues. The CDR3 protein is CASSYGLGGGPDTQYF. The CDR3 nucleotides are TGTGCCAGCAGTTACGGGCTAGGGGGAGGGCCGGATACGCAGTATTTT.

The chain combines TRBV4-1 with TRBJ2-7, with D tentatively TRBD2 (6 bases). The V gene's germline CDR1 is MGHRA and CDR2 YSYEKL. Trimming took off 0 bases at V and 5 bases at J, with 14 bases between the two ends. The CDR3 sequence is 15 residues long. Here the CDR3 DNA reads TGCGCCAGCAGCCAAGAGCGGGGCAAAGAGCACGAGCAGTACTTC. It yields the protein CASSQERGKEHEQYF.

This chain links TRBV7-6 with TRBJ2-4; D is perhaps TRBD2 (6 bases). Trimming stripped 3 bases from V and 2 bases from J, with 17 bases between. Germline V CDR1 and CDR2: SGHVS, FNYEAQ. The CDR3 sequence is 17 residues long. The CDR3 region has the DNA TGTGCCAGCAGCTTGTTCCCGATCCGGGACTCCAAAAACATTCAGTACTTC. It codes for CASSLFPIRDSKNIQYF.

The chain links TRBV11-2 to TRBJ2-5; D possibly corresponds to TRBD2 (6 bases). Germline CDR1 SGHAT, CDR2 FQNNGV. Trimming removed 3 bases from V and 3 bases from J, with 14 bases in between. The CDR3 loop spans 15 amino acids. The CDR3 DNA sequence: TGTGCCAGCAGCTTGTACGGGAGAGAGGAAGAGACCCAGTACTTC. This codes for CASSLYGREEETQYF.

The chain recombines TRBV5-6 with TRBJ1-2; D is unresolved. There are 14 residues in the CDR3. In germline, CDR1 is SGHDT, CDR2 YYEEEE. V was shortened by 0 bases and J by 0 bases, with 6 bases between the two germline ends. This CDR3 reads CASSLAGPNYGYTF. CDR3 nucleotides: TGTGCCAGCAGCTTGGCTGGCCCTAACTATGGCTACACCTTC.

The V gene is TRBV18, the J gene TRBJ2-1, with TRBD2 identical over 8 bases. Germline V gives CDR1 KGHSH, CDR2 LQKENI. With 4 bases clipped from V and 8 bases from J, the junction kept 10 bases outside the gene matches. This CDR3 has 15 residues. The CDR3 DNA sequence: TGTGCCAGCTCACTTACTAGCGGAAGTTGGGATGAGCAGTTCTTC. Encoded protein: CASSLTSGSWDEQFF.

The CDR3 DNA sequence: TGCGCCAGCAGCCGAGCGGGAACAGATACGCAGTATTTT. This gives the protein CASSRAGTDTQYF. This sequence joins TRBV5-1 and TRBJ2-3; the match to TRBD2 covers 7 bases. J was trimmed by 3 bases and V by 4 bases; bases with no gene match: 2. The germline CDR1 and CDR2 sequences are SGHRS and YFSETQ. CDR3 length: 13 amino acids.

This clone came up a few times. The rearrangement links TRBV6-4 to TRBJ2-2, with TRBD1 matching over 7 bases. Trimming took 6 bases from V and 5 from J; bases not matched to a gene: 3. Germline V gene sequence: CDR1 MRHNA, CDR2 SNTAGT. The CDR3 is 13 amino acids. The CDR3 region has the DNA TGTGCCAGCAGAGGACAGGAGACCGGGGAGCTGTTTTTT. This encodes CASRGQETGELFF.

The V call is TRBV6-5, the J call TRBJ2-1; TRBD2 matches at 7 bases. CDR3 size: 15 residues. V was pared by 5 bases and J by 4 bases, with 8 bases of the junction left unmatched. Germline V gene sequence: CDR1 MNHEY, CDR2 SVGAGI. The CDR3 reads CASSLGRALYNEQFF. For the CDR3, the DNA is TGTGCCAGCAGTCTGGGGAGGGCCTTGTACAATGAGCAGTTCTTC.

The rearrangement joins TRBV3-1 (or the pseudogene TRBV3-2) to TRBJ2-7; no clear D. The V end lost 1 base, the J end lost 1 base, and 11 bases lay between the germline ends. The CDR3 contains 15 residues. Germline CDR1 and CDR2: LGHDT and YNNKEL (reference sequence). The CDR3 region is CASSQGLWSSYEQYF. CDR3 nucleotide sequence: TGTGCCAGCAGCCAAGGACTTTGGTCGTCCTACGAGCAGTACTTC.